This T cell receptor (beta chain) was sequenced during a study of shared clonotypes between healthy human individuals. Study results and caveats: Generally, naive subsets (rather than memory subsets) showed larger estimated richness.

Produced via immunoSEQ multiplex PCR; TCRdb's table is partial and in-frame only. Here the sample spans some 2.1 million clones, around 93% being singletons. Naive CD8 cells comprised CD45RO-negative, CCR7-positively selected cells, excluding terminally differentiated effector memory CD45RA+ cells. Caucasian adults living in Nashville, Tennessee, provided all samples. Germline-derived CDR1 and CDR2 are MNHEY and SVGAGI. This CDR3 has 15 residues. Trimming removed 2 bases from V and 3 bases from J, with 10 bases in between. Notes on this clone: What it binds is unknown.

The TCR was taken from a man younger than 35 in good health. Some clones in this sample may be carry-over from other donors' samples. Sample: naive CD8+ T cells from PBMCs. V usage is TRBV6-5 and J usage is TRBJ2-2, with TRBD2 as a possible D gene (6 bases). CDR3 bases: TGTGCCAGCAGTTACGACGGGGGTGACACCGGGGAGCTGTTTTTT. Its protein is CASSYDGGDTGELFF.